Reported below is one T cell receptor beta chain. The antigen this receptor binds is unknown. The input lacks base qualities; no much larger clone sits a single base away. The CDR3 runs 14 residues from the cysteine to the phenylalanine. The read is trimmed to its CDR3 DNA, 42 bases read in frame from base 1. CDR1 and CDR2, per the germline V gene, are MNHGY and SAAAGT. The germline ends are 8 bases apart after V is trimmed by 5 bases and J by 0 bases. This specimen belongs to a study of T cells in localized non-small cell lung cancer (TCRdb year 2020). Study-level background: T cell repertoires of hundreds of early-stage NSCLC patients were analyzed, with tumors being compared against uninvolved tumor-adjacent lungs. The mean age of the NSCLC patients was about 62 years, with 130 or so men and 110 or so women. The cohort consisted of 236 treatment-naive NSCLC patients whose localized lung tumors had been resected. What the work shows at the level of the full study, not this receptor alone: Because multi-region sequencing of the tumors was not done, intratumor heterogeneity could not be ruled out. Of the top 100 tumor clones, a median of roughly 53 were detected in paired uninvolved adjacent lung; approximately 28 were also among that lung's top 100. Since the design was exploratory, TCR variables were selected using unadjusted p-values with no false-discovery rate correction. Higher T cell density in blood was associated with longer overall survival, whereas higher clonality in adjacent lung was associated with shorter survival. Uninvolved tumor-adjacent lung showed the highest T cell clonality, higher than tumor, which suggests more focused antigenic responses in the uninvolved tumor-adjacent lung.

At diagnosis, tumor, uninvolved tumor-adjacent lung and peripheral blood were collected and then preserved as a mix of FFPE and fresh-frozen material. The immunoSEQ Assay was used to sequence TCR beta CDR3 regions from DNA. The authors' analysis ran thus. To compute T cell density, TCR beta template counts were normalized to usable DNA, which was estimated by amplifying housekeeping genes. The preseqR package was used to estimate richness by extrapolating to 400,000 templates for PBMC samples and to 120,000 templates for tissue samples. Clonality was taken to be one minus Pielou's evenness. Tissue-enriched TCRs were identified through differential abundance testing performed on productive amino-acid clonotypes, with a minimum total count of 5 and an alpha of 0.1. The Jaccard Index and the Morisita Overlap Index were used to measure repertoire overlap between compartments. GLIPH grouped TCR beta CDR3s together with public tetramer-defined viral CDR3s, and a viral motif had to include at least three viral sequences and show V-gene enrichment. Drawn from immuneACCESS, this table holds only the in-frame rearrangements with V and J called that TCRdb kept. Clones are partly lost; checked studies trace under half to an unresolved V gene and leave the rest unexplained. V and J calls and clone size come straight from that table; D and trimming were deduced from the DNA. A total of some 2,400 clones appear in this sample, around a quarter of them only once. Approximately 7% of the sample comes from the top ten.

The source material was lung tumor tissue, sampled before any cancer treatment. This receptor was identified in a male donor at least 60 years old with stage II squamous cell lung carcinoma. The chain employs TRBV6-8 and TRBJ1-5; a confident D gene designation cannot be given. The CDR3 is CASSTPYSNQPQHF. The DNA sequence follows: TGTGCCAGCAGTACCCCTTATAGCAATCAGCCCCAGCATTTT.